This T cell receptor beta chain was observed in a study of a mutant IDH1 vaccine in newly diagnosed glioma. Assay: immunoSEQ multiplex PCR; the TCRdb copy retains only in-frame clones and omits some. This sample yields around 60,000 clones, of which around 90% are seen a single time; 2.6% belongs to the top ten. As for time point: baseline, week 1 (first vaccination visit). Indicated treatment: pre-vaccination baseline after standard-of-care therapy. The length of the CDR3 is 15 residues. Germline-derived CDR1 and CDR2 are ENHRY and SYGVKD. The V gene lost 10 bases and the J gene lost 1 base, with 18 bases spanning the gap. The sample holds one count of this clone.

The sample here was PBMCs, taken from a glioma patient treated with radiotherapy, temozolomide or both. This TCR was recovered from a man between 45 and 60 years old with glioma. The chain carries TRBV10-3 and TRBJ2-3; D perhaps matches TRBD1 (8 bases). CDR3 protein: CATSSGGQGTDTQYF. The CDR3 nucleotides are TGTGCCACCTCCTCGGGGGGACAGGGCACAGATACGCAGTATTTT.